The clone carrying this T cell receptor (beta chain) has a count of ten or more. Germline V gene lookup returns CDR1 DFQATT and CDR2 SNEGSKA (reference sequence). The CDR3 has 15 amino acids. After removal of 5 bases from V and 4 bases from J, the junction contained 14 bases not matched to a gene. TCR beta CDR3 amplification used RNA transcripts. Scientists carried out first-round RT-PCR using HTBI primers and then a second-round multiplex PCR. TCRdb recomputed calls from the multiplex PCR reads with MiXCR, one row per CDR3 protein. The sample lists about 620,000 distinct CDR3 sequences, about a fifth occurring once. The data derive from a study of Graves' ophthalmopathy and Graves' hyperthyroidism.

The rearrangement joins TRBV20-1 to TRBJ2-7, with 7 bases identical to TRBD2. The sequence derives from a woman under 30 with stable Graves' hyperthyroidism. Some clones in this sample may be carry-over from other donors' samples. Sequencing was carried out using peripheral blood. CDR3 bases: TGCAGTGCTTCCAGACTAGCCAAAGGACCTTACGAGCAGTACTTC. Protein sequence: CSASRLAKGPYEQYF.